This T cell receptor beta chain was obtained from a study of cytomegalovirus exposure and HLA in healthy donors. Overall study: Unique TCRs from HLA-typed donors, roughly 87 million of them, were held in an early data release.

PCR amplification relied on 60 Vbeta primers (plus 13 Jbeta primers). Data came from immunoSEQ multiplex PCR; TCRdb stores just in-frame clones and leaves some out. In total, the table holds tens of thousands of clones. The V gene end was trimmed by 5 bases and the J gene end by 7 bases; junction bases not matched to a gene: 10. Germline CDR1 SGHVS, CDR2 FNYEAQ. This CDR3 contains 16 residues. Comments on this clone: Its matching antigen is unknown.

General study findings and limits: By a later analysis, the bulk of CMV-associated TCR beta chains appeared HLA-restricted.

The clonotype originates from a woman between 55 and 75 years old in good health and CMV-seronegative. The chain has TRBV7-6 and TRBJ2-2, with TRBD2 matching over 10 bases. The sample comprised PBMCs. Written as DNA, the CDR3 is TGTGCCAGCAGCATAAGGACTAGCGGAGCGGGCGGGGAGCTGTTTTTT. It encodes CASSIRTSGAGGELFF.